The 8 T cell receptor beta chains given below trace back to one sample, sequenced in a study of vaccination effects on CD4 cells after COVID-19. No antigen has been assigned to these receptors. Before sequencing took place, the ViraFEST assay used viral peptide pools to expand antigen-specific CD4+ T cells. When less than 12 days of culture had elapsed, CD4+ T cells were isolated. Previously uninfected by SARS-CoV-2, the vaccine recipients also showed negative nucleocapsid antibodies. Here immunoSEQ multiplex PCR was the method, and the copy in TCRdb shows in-frame clones only, minus some. This sample has about 73,000 clones; 65% to 75% occur once, and the top ten carry under 3%. The input for sequencing was CD4+ T cells from PBMCs cultured with HCoV-NL63 spike peptides, taken before COVID-19 vaccination. The receptor set was obtained from a human donor who received a COVID-19 vaccine.

This sequence joins TRBV6-6 and TRBJ1-1; D is undetermined. Germline CDR1 is MNHNY and CDR2 is SVGAGI (reference sequence). The CDR3 has 15 amino acids. V lost 0 bases, J lost 0 bases, and 8 bases lay in between. DNA for the CDR3: TGTGCCAGCAGTTACTCAGGGAGGGTGAACACTGAAGCTTTCTTT. Encoded protein: CASSYSGRVNTEAFF.

J is TRBJ2-6 and V is TRBV18; 10 nucleotides agree with TRBD1. CDR1 and CDR2 (germline): KGHSH, LQKENI. With 0 bases clipped from V and 1 base from J, the junction kept 0 bases outside the gene matches. The CDR3 is made up of 17 amino acids. CDR3 sequence: CASSPPGQGSGANVLTF. The CDR3 DNA reads TGTGCCAGCTCACCACCGGGACAGGGGTCTGGGGCCAACGTCCTGACTTTC.

V and J are TRBV5-1 and TRBJ2-3, with a tentative D call TRBD1 (5 bases). This CDR3 has 17 residues. Germline assignment: CDR1 SGHRS and CDR2 YFSETQ. Trimming cost V 0 bases and J 2 bases, with 16 bases left between them. CDR3 coding DNA: TGCGCCAGCAGCTTGGATGGGGCCCCTGAGGACACAGATACGCAGTATTTT. Protein sequence: CASSLDGAPEDTDTQYF.

The chain links TRBV7-2 to TRBJ2-5; D possibly corresponds to TRBD1 (5 bases). The ends were cut back, 1 base at V and 7 bases at J, with 13 bases in the middle. Germline V gene lookup returns CDR1 SGHTA and CDR2 FQGNSA. CDR3 size: 14 residues. The DNA for the CDR3 is TGTGCCAGCAGCTTAGAGTCTGGGGCGGCGACCCAGTACTTC. Translated: CASSLESGAATQYF.

The chain uses TRBV4-1 and TRBJ1-3; 8 bases map to TRBD1. Trimming took 4 bases from V and 4 from J; bases not matched to a gene: 6. The CDR3 extends over 15 amino acids. Looked up from germline, CDR1 is MGHRA and CDR2 is YSYEKL. The CDR3 region has the DNA TGCGCCAGCAGCCCGCAGGGGGCGAGCGGAAACACCATATATTTT. Translated, it gives CASSPQGASGNTIYF.

The gene calls are TRBV18 and TRBJ2-7; 9 nucleotides align to TRBD2. Trimming cost V 3 bases and J 6 bases; bases outside gene matches: 6. Germline lookup yields CDR1 KGHSH and CDR2 LQKENI. The CDR3 is 14 residues long. CDR3 nucleotide sequence: TGTGCCAGCTCACCTAGCGGGGGTGCCGGCGAGCAGTACGTC. The encoded protein is CASSPSGGAGEQYV.

The rearrangement joins TRBV19 to TRBJ1-2, with 7 bases matching TRBD1. Germline V CDR1 and CDR2: LNHDA, SQIVND (reference sequence). The V gene end was trimmed by 5 bases and the J gene end by 0 bases; junction bases not matched to a gene: 12. This CDR3 is 17 amino acids long. The CDR3 nucleotides are TGTGCCAGTAGTCAATTCCGTCCGGGACAGCCTAACTATGGCTACACCTTC. Amino acids: CASSQFRPGQPNYGYTF. Combining the CDR3 with reference TRBV19 and TRBJ1-2 gives the whole variable domain DGGITQSPKYLFRKEGQNVTLSCEQNLNHDAMYWYRQDPGQGLRLIYYSQIVNDFQKGDIAEGYSVSREKKESFPLTVTSAQKNPTAFYLCASSQFRPGQPNYGYTFGSGTRLTVV.

This clone occurred a few times. The chain links TRBV6-6 to TRBJ2-2; a possible D gene is TRBD2 (5 bases). The CDR3 contains 13 residues. CDR1 and CDR2 (germline): MNHNY, SVGAGI (reference sequence). V was pared by 6 bases and J by 6 bases, with 11 bases between. The CDR3 region is CASRPPRAGELFF. Here the CDR3 DNA reads TGTGCCAGCAGGCCGCCGCGGGCCGGGGAGCTGTTTTTT.